This T cell receptor beta chain comes out of a study of beta chain features in type 1 diabetes. Study-level information: The study found patients and healthy donors alike in age, gender and cell yields.

A heparinised blood draw that averaged about 120 mL was obtained once from each donor. Researchers reported sorting CD4+ naive, central memory, regulatory and stem cell-like memory cells via CD45RO/CCR7/CD25/CD127/CD95/CD27. In germline, CDR1 is MNHNS, CDR2 SASEGT. This CDR3 is 12 amino acids long. V was trimmed by 3 bases and J by 3 bases, leaving 5 bases between them. Study-level points and caveats: Type 1 diabetes patients had moderately but significantly shorter TCRB CDR3s in all four CD4+ subsets. Healthy donors had naive, central memory and Treg TCRB repertoires that appeared less similar than those seen among patients.

This clone was seen a handful of times. The antigen remains undetermined. Reverse transcribing all isolated RNA meant expressed TCRB transcripts were sequenced. Here immunoSEQ multiplex PCR was the method, and the copy in TCRdb shows in-frame clones only, minus some. The sample holds around 710,000 clones; around 12% are singletons and the top ten take more than 0.1%. This chain connects TRBV6-1 to TRBJ1-2; no definite D call. This clonotype was obtained from a man aged 25 to 40 with type 1 diabetes. Input material: naive CD4+ T cells from blood. The CDR3 DNA is TGTGCCAGCAGTGAGACCGACTATGGCTACACCTTC. Translated, it gives CASSETDYGYTF.